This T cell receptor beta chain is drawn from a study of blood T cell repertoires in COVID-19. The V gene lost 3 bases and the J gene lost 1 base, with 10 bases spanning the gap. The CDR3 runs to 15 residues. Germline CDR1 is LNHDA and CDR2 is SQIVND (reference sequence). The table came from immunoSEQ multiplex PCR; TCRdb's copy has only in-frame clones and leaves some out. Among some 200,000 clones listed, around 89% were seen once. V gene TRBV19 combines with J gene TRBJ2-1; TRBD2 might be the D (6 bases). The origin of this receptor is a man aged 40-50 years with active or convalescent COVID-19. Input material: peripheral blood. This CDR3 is CASSIGGVSYNEQFF. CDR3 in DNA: TGTGCCAGTAGTATCGGCGGGGTTTCCTACAATGAGCAGTTCTTC.